This T cell receptor (beta chain) is from a study of blood T cell repertoires in COVID-19. Across the study: COVID-19 samples, acute and convalescent, were from the United States, Italy and Spain. PBMCs, B-cell-depleted T cells, or T cells were the source of the cDNA or gDNA that made up the material.

Authors' data handling: By means of reference gene primer amplification, nucleated cell counts were estimated. Profiling relied on immunoSEQ multiplex PCR, and the TCRdb table lists in-frame clones only, not all of them. V, J and clone size reflect that table, while D and trimming were determined from the DNA. In the table there are about 59,000 clones, about 90% of which are singletons. Trimming at V came to 1 base and at J to 3 bases, leaving 9 bases not matched to a gene. Germline CDR1 is GTSNPN and CDR2 is SVGIG (reference sequence). The CDR3 runs to 16 residues. The V and J genes are TRBV30 and TRBJ2-1; the match to TRBD2 covers 7 bases. The receptor's source is a man aged 80 or over in a cohort sampled during active COVID-19. Sequencing was carried out using peripheral blood. CDR3 region: CAWSGQGGSYYNEQFF. The CDR3 nucleotides are TGTGCCTGGAGTGGGCAGGGAGGGAGCTACTACAATGAGCAGTTCTTC.